This T cell receptor beta chain was sequenced during a study of CD8+ T cells in alopecia areata. Study-level background: The protocol delivered tofacitinib for 6 to 18 months, then withdrew it for 6 months.

Trimming took 4 bases from V and 0 from J; bases not matched to a gene: 3. Germline-derived CDR1 and CDR2 are SGHRS and YFSETQ. The CDR3 is 15 residues long. The treatment is: oral pan-JAK inhibitor, 5-10 mg twice daily. Specimens obtained from alopecia areata patients comprised lesional scalp punch biopsies and peripheral blood. Concerning this clone itself: Its antigen is not known.

Sequencing templates came from extracted RNA that was reverse transcribed into cDNA. Measured with immunoSEQ multiplex PCR; TCRdb has only the in-frame clones, and not every one. The sample contains around 120,000 clones, 53% of which appear only once. Points from the study as a whole: Mouse data revealed clearer TCR sharing than patient data did, a gap possibly tied to HLA.

Source: CD4+ T cells sorted from blood, taken at week 4, from a patient treated with tofacitinib. J is TRBJ2-5 and V is TRBV5-1; 10 bases agree with TRBD1. This clonotype was sampled from a human donor with alopecia areata. In nucleotides, the CDR3 is TGCGCCAGCAGCACCGGGACAGGGGACCAAGAGACCCAGTACTTC. Translating it yields CASSTGTGDQETQYF.